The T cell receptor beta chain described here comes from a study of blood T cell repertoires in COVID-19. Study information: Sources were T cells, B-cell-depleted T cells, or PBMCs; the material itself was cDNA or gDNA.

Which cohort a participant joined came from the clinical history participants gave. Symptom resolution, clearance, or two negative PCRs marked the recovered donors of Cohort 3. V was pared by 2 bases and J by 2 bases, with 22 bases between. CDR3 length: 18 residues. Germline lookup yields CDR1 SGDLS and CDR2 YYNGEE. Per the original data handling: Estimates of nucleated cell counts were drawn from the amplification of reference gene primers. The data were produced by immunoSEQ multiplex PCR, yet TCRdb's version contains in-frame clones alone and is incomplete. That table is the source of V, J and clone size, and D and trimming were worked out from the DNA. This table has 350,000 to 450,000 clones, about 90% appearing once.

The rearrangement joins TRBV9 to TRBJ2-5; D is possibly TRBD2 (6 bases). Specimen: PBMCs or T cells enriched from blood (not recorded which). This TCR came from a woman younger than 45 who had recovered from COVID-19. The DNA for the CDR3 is TGTGCCAGCAGCGTTGGGACGCTGGGGGGTGCGGGTCAAGAGACCCAGTACTTC. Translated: CASSVGTLGGAGQETQYF.